This T cell receptor (beta chain) appears in the sequencing data of a study of T cells in Graves' hyperthyroidism and ophthalmopathy. Regions amplified from RNA transcripts were the TCR beta CDR3 regions. During a first-round RT-PCR of the TCR CDR3, the HTBI primer set was used. TCRdb re-derived calls from the multiplex PCR reads in MiXCR, one entry per CDR3 protein. The sample holds a few hundred thousand distinct CDR3 sequences; over 15% are singletons and the top ten take roughly 15%. Each ophthalmopathy patient scored at least 3 on the Clinical Activity Score and at least 4 on NOSPECS grade, with duration under 3 months. Out of roughly 9.1 ml of fresh peripheral blood came the PBMCs. At least ten counts were recorded for this clonotype. Sequenced input: blood. The receptor comes from a woman in her late teens or twenties with Graves' ophthalmopathy.

Written as DNA, the CDR3 is TGTGCCAGCGGGGACCTCACTGAAGCTTTCTTT. Its translation is CASGDLTEAFF. The gene calls are TRBV28 and TRBJ1-1, with D tentatively TRBD1 (5 bases). V gave up 8 bases and J gave up 4 bases, with 8 bases separating them. Germline loops: CDR1 MDHEN, CDR2 SYDVKM. The length of the CDR3 is 11 residues.